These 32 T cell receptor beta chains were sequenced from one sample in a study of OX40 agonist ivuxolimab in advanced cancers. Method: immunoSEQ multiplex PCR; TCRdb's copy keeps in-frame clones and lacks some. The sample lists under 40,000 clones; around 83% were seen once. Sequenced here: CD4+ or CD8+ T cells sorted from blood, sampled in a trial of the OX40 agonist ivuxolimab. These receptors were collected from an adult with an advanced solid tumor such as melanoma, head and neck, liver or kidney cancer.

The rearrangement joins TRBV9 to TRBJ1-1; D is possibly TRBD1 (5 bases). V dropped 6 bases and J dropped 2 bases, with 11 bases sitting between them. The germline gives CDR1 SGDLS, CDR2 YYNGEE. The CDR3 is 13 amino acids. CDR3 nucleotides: TGTGCCAGCACCCACGGGGGTAACACTGAAGCTTTCTTT. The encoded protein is CASTHGGNTEAFF.

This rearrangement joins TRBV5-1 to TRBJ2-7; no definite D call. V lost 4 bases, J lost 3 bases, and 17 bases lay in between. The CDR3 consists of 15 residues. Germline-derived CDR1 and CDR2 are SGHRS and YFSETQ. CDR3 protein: CASSQGTVTVYEQYF. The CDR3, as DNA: TGCGCCAGCAGCCAAGGAACAGTCACCGTCTACGAGCAGTACTTC.

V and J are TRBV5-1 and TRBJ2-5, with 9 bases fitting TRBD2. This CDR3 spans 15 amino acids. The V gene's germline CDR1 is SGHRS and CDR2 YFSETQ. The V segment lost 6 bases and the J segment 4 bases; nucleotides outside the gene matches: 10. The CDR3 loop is CASKVAGDRVETQYF. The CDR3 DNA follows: TGCGCCAGCAAGGTAGCGGGAGATCGCGTAGAGACCCAGTACTTC.

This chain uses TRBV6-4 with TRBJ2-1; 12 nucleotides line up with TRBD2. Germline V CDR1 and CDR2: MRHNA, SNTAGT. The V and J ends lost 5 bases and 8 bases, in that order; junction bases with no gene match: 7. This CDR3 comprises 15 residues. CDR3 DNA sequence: TGTGCCAGCAGTCCCCTGACTAGCGGGAGAGATGAGCAGTTCTTC. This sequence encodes CASSPLTSGRDEQFF.

DNA for the CDR3: TGCGCCAGCAGCCCGTGGGGTGGCTTAGGGAATGAGCAGTTCTTC. It is translated as CASSPWGGLGNEQFF. The rearrangement links TRBV5-1 to TRBJ2-1; no definite D call. Trimming left V 4 bases short and J 7 bases short, with 18 bases between. The germline gives CDR1 SGHRS, CDR2 YFSETQ. There are 15 residues in the CDR3.

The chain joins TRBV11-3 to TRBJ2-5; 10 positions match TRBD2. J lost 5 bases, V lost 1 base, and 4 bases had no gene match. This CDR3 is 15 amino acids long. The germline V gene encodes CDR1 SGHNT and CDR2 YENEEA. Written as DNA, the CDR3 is TGTGCCAGCAGCTTAGGGGGACTAGCGTACGAGACCCAGTACTTC. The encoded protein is CASSLGGLAYETQYF.

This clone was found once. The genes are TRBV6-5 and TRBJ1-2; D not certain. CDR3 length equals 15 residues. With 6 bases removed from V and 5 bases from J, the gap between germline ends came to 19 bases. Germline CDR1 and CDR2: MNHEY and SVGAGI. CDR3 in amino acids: CASSLSVRERYGYTF. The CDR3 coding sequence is TGTGCCAGCAGCCTTAGCGTCCGGGAGAGGTATGGCTACACCTTC.

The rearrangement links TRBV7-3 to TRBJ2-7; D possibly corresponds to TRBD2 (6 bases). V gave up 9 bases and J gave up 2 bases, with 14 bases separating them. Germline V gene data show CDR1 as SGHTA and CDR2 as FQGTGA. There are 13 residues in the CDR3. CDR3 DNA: TGTGCCAGTGGAGGGGTCGCAGCCTACGAGCAGTACTTC. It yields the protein CASGGVAAYEQYF.

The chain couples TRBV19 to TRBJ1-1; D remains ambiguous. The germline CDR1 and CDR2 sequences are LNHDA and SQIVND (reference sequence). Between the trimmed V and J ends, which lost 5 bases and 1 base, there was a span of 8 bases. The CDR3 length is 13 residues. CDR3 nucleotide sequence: TGTGCCAGTAGTTCTCACGGGAACACTGAAGCTTTCTTT. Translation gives CASSSHGNTEAFF. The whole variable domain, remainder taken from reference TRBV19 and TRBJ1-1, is DGGITQSPKYLFRKEGQNVTLSCEQNLNHDAMYWYRQDPGQGLRLIYYSQIVNDFQKGDIAEGYSVSREKKESFPLTVTSAQKNPTAFYLCASSSHGNTEAFFGQGTRLTVV.

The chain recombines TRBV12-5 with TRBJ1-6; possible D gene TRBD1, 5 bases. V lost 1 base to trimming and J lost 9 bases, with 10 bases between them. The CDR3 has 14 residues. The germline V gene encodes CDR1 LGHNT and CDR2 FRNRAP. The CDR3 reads CASGLEGQSSPLHF. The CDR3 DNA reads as TGTGCTAGTGGTTTGGAGGGGCAGAGTTCACCCCTCCACTTT.

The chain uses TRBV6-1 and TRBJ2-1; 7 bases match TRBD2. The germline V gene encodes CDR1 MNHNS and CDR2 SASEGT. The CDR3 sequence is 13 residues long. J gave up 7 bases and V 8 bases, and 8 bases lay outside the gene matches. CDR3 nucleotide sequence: TGTGCCAGCCTCTTAAAAGCGGGGAATGAGCAGTTCTTC. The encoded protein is CASLLKAGNEQFF.

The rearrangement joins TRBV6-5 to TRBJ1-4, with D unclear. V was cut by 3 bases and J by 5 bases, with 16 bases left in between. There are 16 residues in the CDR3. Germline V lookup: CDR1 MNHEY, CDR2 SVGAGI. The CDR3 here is CASSYSPTSHNEKLFF. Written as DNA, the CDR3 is TGTGCCAGCAGTTATAGTCCGACTTCCCACAATGAAAAACTGTTTTTT.

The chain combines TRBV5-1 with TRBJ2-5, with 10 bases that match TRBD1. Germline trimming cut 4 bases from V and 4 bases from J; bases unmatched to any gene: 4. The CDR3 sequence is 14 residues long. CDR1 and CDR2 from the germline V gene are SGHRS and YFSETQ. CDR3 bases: TGCGCCAGCAGCCCGGGACAGGGGATAGAGACCCAGTACTTC. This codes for CASSPGQGIETQYF.

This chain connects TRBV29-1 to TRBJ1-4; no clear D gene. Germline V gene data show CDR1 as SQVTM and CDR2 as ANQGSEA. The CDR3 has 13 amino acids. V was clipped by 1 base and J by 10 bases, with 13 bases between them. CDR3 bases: TGCAGCGTTGAAGGGCCCTCCCACGGAAAACTGTTTTTT. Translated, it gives CSVEGPSHGKLFF.

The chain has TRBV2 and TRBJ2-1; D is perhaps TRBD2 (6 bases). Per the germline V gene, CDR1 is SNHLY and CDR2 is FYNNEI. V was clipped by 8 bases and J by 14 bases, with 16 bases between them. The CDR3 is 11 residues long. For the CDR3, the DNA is TGTGCCAGCGGAGGCGGGGCAGGAGAGTTCTTC. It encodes CASGGGAGEFF.

This CDR3 is CASSLGLAMNTGELFF. For the CDR3, the DNA is TGTGCCAGCAGCTTAGGACTAGCCATGAACACCGGGGAGCTGTTTTTT. V usage is TRBV7-6 and J usage is TRBJ2-2, with 7 bases identical to TRBD2. Germline CDR1 and CDR2: SGHVS and FNYEAQ. CDR3 length equals 16 residues. V trimming: 1 base; J trimming: 1 base; junction bases outside the gene matches: 3.

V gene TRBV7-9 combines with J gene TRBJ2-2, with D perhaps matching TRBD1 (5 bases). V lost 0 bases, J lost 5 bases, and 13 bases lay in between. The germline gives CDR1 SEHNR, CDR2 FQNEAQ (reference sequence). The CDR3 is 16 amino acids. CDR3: CASSLAQAGWTGELFF. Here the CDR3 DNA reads TGTGCCAGCAGCTTAGCGCAGGCAGGGTGGACCGGGGAGCTGTTTTTT.

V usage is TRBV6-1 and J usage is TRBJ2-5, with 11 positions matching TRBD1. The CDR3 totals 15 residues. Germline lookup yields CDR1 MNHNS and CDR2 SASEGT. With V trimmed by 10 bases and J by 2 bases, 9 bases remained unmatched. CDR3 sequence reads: CATGRGQGEQETQYF. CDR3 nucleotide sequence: TGTGCCACAGGGAGGGGACAGGGGGAACAAGAGACCCAGTACTTC.

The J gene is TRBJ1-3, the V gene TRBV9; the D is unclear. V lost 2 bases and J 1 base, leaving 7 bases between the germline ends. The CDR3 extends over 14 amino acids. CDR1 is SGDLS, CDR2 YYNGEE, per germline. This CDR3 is CASSVGVSGNTIYF. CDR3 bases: TGTGCCAGCAGCGTTGGAGTGTCTGGAAACACCATATATTTT.

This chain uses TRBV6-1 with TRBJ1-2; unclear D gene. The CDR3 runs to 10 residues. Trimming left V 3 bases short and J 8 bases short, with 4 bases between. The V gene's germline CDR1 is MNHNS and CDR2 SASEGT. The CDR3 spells CASSDTGYTF. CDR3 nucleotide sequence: TGTGCCAGCAGTGATACAGGCTACACCTTC.

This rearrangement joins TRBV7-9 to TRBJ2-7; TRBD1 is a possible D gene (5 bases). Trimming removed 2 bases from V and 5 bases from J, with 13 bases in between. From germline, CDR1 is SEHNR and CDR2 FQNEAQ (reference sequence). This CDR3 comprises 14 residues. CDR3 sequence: CASSLKSGFHEQYF. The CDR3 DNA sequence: TGTGCCAGCAGCTTAAAATCAGGGTTCCACGAGCAGTACTTC.

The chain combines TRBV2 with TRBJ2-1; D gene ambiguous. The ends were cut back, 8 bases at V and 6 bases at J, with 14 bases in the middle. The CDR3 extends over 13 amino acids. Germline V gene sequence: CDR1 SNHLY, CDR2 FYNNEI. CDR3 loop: CASRRVSTNEQFF. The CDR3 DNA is TGTGCCAGCCGCCGCGTCAGTACCAATGAGCAGTTCTTC.

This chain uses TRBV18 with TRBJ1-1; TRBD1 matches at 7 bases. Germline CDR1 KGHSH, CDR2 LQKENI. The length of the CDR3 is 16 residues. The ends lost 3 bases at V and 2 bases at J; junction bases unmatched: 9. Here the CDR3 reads CASSPMPGQRNTEAFF. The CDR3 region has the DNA TGTGCCAGCTCACCGATGCCGGGACAGAGAAACACTGAAGCTTTCTTT.

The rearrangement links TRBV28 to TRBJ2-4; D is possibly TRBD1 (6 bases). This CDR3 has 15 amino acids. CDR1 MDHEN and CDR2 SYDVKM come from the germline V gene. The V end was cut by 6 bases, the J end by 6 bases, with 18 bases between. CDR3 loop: CASSRAQGLTNIQYF. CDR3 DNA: TGTGCCAGCAGCCGCGCGCAGGGGTTGACAAACATTCAGTACTTC.

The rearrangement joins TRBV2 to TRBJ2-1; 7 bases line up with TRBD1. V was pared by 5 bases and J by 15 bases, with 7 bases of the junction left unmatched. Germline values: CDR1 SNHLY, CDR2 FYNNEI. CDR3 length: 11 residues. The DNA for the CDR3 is TGTGCCAGCAGTCTCCAGACAGGGAGGTTCTTC. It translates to CASSLQTGRFF.

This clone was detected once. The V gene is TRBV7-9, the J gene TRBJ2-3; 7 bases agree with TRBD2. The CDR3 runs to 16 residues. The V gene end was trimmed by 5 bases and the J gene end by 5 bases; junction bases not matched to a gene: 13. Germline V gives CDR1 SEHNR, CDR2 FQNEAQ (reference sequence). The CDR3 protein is CASSLTGSGWVDTQYF. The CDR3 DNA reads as TGTGCCAGCAGCCTGACCGGTAGCGGGTGGGTAGATACGCAGTATTTT.

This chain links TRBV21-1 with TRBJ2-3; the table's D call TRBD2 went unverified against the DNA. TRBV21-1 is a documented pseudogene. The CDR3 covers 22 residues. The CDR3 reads CASSKARFGLAGQGLYTDTQYF. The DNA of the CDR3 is TGTGCCAGCAGCAAAGCGCGATTCGGACTAGCGGGACAAGGTCTGTACACAGATACGCAGTATTTT.

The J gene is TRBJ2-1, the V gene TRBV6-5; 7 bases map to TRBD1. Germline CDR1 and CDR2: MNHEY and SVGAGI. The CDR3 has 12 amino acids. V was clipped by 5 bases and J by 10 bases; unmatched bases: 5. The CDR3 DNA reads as TGTGCCAGCAGTACCACAGGGGAAGAGCAGTTCTTC. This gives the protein CASSTTGEEQFF.

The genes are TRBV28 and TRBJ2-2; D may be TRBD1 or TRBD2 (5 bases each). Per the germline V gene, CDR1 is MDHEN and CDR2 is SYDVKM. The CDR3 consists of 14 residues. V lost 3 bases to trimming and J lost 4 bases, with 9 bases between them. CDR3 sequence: CASSLSGTTGELFF. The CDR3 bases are TGTGCCAGCAGTTTGTCAGGGACCACCGGGGAGCTGTTTTTT.

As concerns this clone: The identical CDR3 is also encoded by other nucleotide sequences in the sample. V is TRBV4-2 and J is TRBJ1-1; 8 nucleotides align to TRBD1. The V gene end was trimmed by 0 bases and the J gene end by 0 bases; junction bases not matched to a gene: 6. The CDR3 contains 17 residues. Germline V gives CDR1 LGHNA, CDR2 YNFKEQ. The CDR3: CASSQDPQGAMNTEAFF. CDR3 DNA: TGTGCCAGCAGCCAAGATCCCCAGGGGGCGATGAACACTGAAGCTTTCTTT.

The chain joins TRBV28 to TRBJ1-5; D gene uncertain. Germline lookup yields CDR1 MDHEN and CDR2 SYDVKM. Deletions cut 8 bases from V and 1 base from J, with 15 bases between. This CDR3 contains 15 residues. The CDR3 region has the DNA TGTGCCAGCTGGGAACGGGCCGGCAGCAATCAGCCCCAGCATTTT. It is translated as CASWERAGSNQPQHF.

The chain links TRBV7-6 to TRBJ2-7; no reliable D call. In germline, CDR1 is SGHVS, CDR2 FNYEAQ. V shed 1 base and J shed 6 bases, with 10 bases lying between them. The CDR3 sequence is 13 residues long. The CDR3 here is CASSLEHDREQYF. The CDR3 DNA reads TGTGCCAGCAGCTTAGAACACGACCGCGAGCAGTACTTC.